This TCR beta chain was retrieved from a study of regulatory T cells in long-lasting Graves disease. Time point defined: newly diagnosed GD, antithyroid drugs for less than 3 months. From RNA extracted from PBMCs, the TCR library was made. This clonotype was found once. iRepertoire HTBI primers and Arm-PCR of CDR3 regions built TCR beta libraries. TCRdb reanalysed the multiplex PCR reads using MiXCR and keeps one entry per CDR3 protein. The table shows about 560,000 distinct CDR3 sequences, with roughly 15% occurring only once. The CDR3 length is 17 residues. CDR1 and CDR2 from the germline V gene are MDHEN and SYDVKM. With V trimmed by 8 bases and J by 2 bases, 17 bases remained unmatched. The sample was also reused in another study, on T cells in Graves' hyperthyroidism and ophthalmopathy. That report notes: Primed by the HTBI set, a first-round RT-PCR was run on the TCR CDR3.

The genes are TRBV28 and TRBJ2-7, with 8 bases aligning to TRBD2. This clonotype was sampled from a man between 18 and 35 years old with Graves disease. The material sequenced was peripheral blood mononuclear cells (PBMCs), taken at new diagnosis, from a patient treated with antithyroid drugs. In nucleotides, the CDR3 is TGTGCCAGCCTCCAAAATGGCGGCTTCGGGAGGGCCTACGAGCAGTACTTC. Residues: CASLQNGGFGRAYEQYF. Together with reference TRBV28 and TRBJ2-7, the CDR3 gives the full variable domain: DVKVTQSSRYLVKRTGEKVFLECVQDMDHENMFWYRQDPGLGLRLIYFSYDVKMKEKGDIPEGYSVSREKKERFSLILESASTNQTSMYLCASLQNGGFGRAYEQYFGPGTRLTVT.